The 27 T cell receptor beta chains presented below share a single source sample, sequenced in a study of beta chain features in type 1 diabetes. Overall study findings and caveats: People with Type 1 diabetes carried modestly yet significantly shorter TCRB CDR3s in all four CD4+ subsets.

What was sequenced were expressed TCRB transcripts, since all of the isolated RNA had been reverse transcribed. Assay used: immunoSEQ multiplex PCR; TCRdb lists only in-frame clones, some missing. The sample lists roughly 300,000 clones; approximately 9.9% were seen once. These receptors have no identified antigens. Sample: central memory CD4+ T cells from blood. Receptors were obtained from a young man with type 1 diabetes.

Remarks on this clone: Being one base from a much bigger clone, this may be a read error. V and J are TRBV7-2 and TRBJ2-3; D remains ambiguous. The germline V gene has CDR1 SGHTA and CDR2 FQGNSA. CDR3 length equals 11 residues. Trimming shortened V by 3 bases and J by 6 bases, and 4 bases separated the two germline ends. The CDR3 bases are TGTGCCAGCAGCTTCGGGGATACGCAGTATTTT. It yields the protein CASSFGDTQYF.

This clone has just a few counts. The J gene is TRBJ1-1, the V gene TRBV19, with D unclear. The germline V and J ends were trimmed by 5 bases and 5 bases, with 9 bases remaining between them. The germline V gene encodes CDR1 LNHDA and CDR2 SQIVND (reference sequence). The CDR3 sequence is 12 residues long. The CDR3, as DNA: TGTGCCAGTAGTTTCGGGAGGACTGAAGCTTTCTTT. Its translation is CASSFGRTEAFF.

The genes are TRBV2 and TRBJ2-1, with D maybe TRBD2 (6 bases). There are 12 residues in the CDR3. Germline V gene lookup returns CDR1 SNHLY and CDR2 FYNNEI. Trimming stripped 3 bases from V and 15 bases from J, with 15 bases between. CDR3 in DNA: TGTGCCAGCAGTGATTCGGGGGAGTTTCGGTTCTTC. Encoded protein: CASSDSGEFRFF.

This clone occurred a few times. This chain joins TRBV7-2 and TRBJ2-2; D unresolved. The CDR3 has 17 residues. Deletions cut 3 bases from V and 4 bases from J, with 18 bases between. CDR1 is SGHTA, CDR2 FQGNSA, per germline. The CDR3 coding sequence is TGTGCCAGCAGCTTTTCTTCAGGCGCTTCGACCACCGGGGAGCTGTTTTTT. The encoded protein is CASSFSSGASTTGELFF.

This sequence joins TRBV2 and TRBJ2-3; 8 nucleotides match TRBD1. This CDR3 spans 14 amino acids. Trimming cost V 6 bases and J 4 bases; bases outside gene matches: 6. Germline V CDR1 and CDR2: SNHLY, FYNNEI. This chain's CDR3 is CASSTQGAPDTQYF. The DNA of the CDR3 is TGTGCCAGCAGCACTCAGGGGGCCCCAGATACGCAGTATTTT.

The CDR3 nucleotides read TGTGCCAGCAGCGTACGGGGACAGGGCTGGGGCTACACCTTC. Encoded protein: CASSVRGQGWGYTF. V usage is TRBV9 and J usage is TRBJ1-2; the match to TRBD1 covers 9 bases. The V gene end was trimmed by 1 base and the J gene end by 8 bases; junction bases not matched to a gene: 6. There are 14 residues in the CDR3. Germline CDR1 reads SGDLS; CDR2 reads YYNGEE.

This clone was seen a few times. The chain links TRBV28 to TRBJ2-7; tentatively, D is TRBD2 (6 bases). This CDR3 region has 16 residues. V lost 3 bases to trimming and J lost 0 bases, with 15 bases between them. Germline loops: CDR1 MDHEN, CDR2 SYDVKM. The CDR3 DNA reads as TGTGCCAGCAGTTTCGAGGGGCGGGGCAGCTCCTACGAGCAGTACTTC. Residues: CASSFEGRGSSYEQYF.

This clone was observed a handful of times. CDR3 sequence: CASRPGQIDNEQFF. CDR3 DNA sequence: TGTGCCAGCAGACCGGGACAGATAGACAATGAGCAGTTCTTC. V gene TRBV7-6 combines with J gene TRBJ2-1; 7 bases are a match to TRBD1. This CDR3 has 14 amino acids. The V and J ends lost 6 bases and 5 bases, in that order; junction bases with no gene match: 7. CDR1 and CDR2 from the germline V gene are SGHVS and FNYEAQ. Supplemented by reference TRBV7-6 and TRBJ2-1, the full variable domain reads GAGVSQSPRYKVTKRGQDVALRCDPISGHVSLYWYRQALGQGPEFLTYFNYEAQQDKSGLPNDRFSAERPEGSISTLTIQRTEQRDSAMYRCASRPGQIDNEQFFGPGTRLTVL.

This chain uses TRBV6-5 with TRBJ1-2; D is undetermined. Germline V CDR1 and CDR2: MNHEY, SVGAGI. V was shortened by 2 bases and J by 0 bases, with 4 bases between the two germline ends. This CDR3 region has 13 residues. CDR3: CASSYQANYGYTF. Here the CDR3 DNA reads TGTGCCAGCAGTTACCAAGCTAACTATGGCTACACCTTC.

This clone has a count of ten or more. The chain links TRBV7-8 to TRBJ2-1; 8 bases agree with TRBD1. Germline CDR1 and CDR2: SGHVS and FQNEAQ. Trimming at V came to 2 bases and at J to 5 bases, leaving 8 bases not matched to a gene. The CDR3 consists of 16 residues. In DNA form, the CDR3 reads TGTGCCAGCAGCTTACTTGACAGGGGTTCCCACAATGAGCAGTTCTTC. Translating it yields CASSLLDRGSHNEQFF.

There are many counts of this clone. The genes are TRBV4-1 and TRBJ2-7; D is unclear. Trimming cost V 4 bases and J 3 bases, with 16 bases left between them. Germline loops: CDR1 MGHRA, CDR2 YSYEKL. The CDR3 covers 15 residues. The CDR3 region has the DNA TGCGCCAGCAGCCGAGATGGTTCCTCTCACTACGAGCAGTACTTC. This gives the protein CASSRDGSSHYEQYF.

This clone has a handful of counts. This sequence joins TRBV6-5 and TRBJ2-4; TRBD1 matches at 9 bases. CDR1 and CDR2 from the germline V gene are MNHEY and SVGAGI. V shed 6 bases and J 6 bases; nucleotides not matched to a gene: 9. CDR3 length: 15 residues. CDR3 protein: CASRSTGGALNIQYF. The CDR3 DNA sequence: TGTGCCAGCAGATCGACAGGGGGGGCCTTAAACATTCAGTACTTC.

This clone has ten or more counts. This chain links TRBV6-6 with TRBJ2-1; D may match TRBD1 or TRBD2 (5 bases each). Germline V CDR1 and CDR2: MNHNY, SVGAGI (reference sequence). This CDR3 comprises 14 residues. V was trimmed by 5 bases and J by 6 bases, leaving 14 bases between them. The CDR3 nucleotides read TGTGCCAGCAGTACCGGGACGGCCTTCAATGAGCAGTTCTTC. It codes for CASSTGTAFNEQFF.

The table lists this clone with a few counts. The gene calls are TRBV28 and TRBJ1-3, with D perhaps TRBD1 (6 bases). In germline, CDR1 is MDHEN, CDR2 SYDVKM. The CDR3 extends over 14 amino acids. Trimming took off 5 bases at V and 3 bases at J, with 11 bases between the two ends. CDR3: CASSGRGRGNTIYF. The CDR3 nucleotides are TGTGCCAGCAGTGGCCGGGGGCGTGGAAACACCATATATTTT.

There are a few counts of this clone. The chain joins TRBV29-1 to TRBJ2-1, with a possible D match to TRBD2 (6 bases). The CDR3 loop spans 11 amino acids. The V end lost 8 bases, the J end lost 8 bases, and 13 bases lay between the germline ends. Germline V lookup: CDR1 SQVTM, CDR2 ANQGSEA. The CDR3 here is CSFAGRHEQFF. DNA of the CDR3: TGCAGCTTTGCGGGGCGGCATGAGCAGTTCTTC.

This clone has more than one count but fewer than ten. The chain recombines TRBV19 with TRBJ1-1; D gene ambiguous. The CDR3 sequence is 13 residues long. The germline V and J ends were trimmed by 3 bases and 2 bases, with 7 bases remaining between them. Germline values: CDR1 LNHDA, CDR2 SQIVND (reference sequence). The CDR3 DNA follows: TGTGCCAGTAGTATGCAGGAAAACACTGAAGCTTTCTTT. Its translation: CASSMQENTEAFF. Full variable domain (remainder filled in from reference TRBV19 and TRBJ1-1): DGGITQSPKYLFRKEGQNVTLSCEQNLNHDAMYWYRQDPGQGLRLIYYSQIVNDFQKGDIAEGYSVSREKKESFPLTVTSAQKNPTAFYLCASSMQENTEAFFGQGTRLTVV.

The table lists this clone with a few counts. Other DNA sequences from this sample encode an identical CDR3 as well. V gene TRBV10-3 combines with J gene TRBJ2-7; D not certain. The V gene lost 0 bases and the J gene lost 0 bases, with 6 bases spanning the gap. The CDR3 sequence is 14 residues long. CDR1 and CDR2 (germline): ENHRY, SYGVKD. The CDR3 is CAISESDRSYEQYF. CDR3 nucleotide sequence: TGTGCCATCAGTGAGTCGGACCGCTCCTACGAGCAGTACTTC.

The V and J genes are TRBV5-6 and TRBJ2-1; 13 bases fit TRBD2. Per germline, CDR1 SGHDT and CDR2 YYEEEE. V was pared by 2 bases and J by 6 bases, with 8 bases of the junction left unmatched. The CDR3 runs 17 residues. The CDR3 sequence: CASSFGLAGDLSNEQFF. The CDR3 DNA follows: TGTGCCAGCAGCTTTGGACTAGCGGGGGATCTATCCAATGAGCAGTTCTTC.

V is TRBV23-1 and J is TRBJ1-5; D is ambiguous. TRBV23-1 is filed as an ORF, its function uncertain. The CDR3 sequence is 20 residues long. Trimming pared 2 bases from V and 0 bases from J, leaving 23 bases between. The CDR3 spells CASSQNGAGQRSNSNQPQHF. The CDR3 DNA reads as TGCGCCAGCAGTCAAAATGGTGCAGGTCAAAGGTCCAATAGCAATCAGCCCCAGCATTTT.

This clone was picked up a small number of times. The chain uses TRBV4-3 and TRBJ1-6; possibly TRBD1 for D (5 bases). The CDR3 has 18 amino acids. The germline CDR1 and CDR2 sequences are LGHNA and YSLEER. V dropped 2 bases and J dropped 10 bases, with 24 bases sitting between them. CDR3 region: CASSQYRVQGRGESPLHF. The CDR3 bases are TGCGCCAGCAGCCAATACCGGGTGCAGGGTAGGGGAGAGTCACCCCTCCACTTT.

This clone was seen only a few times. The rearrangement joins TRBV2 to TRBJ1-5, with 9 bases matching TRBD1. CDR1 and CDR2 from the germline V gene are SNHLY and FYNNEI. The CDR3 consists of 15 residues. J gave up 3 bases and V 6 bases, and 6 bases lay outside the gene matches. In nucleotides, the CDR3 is TGTGCCAGCAGAGCCGGGACAGGGCTCAATCAGCCCCAGCATTTT. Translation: CASRAGTGLNQPQHF.

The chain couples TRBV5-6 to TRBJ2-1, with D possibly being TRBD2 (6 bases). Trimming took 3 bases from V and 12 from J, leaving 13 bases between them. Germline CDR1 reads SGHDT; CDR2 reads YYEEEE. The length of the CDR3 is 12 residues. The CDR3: CASSYAGSGQFF. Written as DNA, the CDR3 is TGTGCCAGCAGCTACGCGGGGAGCGGGCAGTTCTTC.

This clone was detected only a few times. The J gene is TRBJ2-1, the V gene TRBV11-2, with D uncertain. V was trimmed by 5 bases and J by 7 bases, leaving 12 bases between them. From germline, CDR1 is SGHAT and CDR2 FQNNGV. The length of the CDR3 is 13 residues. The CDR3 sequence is CASSLGRANEQFF. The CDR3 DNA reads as TGTGCCAGCAGCCTCGGAAGGGCTAATGAGCAGTTCTTC.

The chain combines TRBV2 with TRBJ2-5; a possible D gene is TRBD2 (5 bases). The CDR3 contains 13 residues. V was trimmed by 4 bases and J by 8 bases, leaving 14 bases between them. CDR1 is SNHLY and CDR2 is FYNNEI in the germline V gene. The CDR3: CASSGTGSATQYF. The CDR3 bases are TGTGCCAGCAGTGGGACTGGGTCTGCAACCCAGTACTTC. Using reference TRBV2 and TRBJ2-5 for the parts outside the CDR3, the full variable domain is EPEVTQTPSHQVTQMGQEVILRCVPISNHLYFYWYRQILGQKVEFLVSFYNNEISEKSEIFDDQFSVERPDGSNFTLKIRSTKLEDSAMYFCASSGTGSATQYFGPGTRLLVL.

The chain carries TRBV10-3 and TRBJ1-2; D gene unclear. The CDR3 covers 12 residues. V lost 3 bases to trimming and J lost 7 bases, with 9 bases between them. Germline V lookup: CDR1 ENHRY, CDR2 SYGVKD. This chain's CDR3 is CAISEVASGYTF. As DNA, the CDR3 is TGTGCCATCAGTGAAGTAGCCTCTGGCTACACCTTC.

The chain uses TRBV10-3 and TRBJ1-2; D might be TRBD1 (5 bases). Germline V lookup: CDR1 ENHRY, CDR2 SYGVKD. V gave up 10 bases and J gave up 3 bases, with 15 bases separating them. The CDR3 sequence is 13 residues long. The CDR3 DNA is TGTGCCACCTCCGAAGGGGCGGACTATGGCTACACCTTC. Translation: CATSEGADYGYTF.

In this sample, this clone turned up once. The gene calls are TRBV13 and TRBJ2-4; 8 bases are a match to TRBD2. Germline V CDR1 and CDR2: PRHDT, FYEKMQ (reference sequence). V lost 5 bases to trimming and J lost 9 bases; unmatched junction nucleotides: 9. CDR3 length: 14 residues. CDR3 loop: CASSPGGEGVIQYF. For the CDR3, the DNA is TGTGCCAGCAGCCCCGGGGGGGAGGGAGTCATTCAGTACTTC.